Presented here are 14 T cell receptor beta chains from one specimen sequenced in a study of identical twins. In TCRdb, the 5' RACE reads were re-called with MiXCR into one record per CDR3 protein. The table has 400,000 or so distinct CDR3 sequences, around 9% seen once. The sequenced sample was naive T cells sorted from blood. These TCRs come from a woman between 45 and 65 years old in good health.

This clonotype appeared a few times. The V call is TRBV7-2, the J call TRBJ2-1; D ambiguous. Trimming removed 1 base at V and 8 bases at J, with 12 bases between. Germline-derived CDR1 and CDR2 are SGHTA and FQGNSA. The CDR3 sequence is 14 residues long. In DNA, the CDR3 is TGTGCCAGCAGCTTAGACGCCCCTAAGCATGAGCAGTTCTTC. Its protein is CASSLDAPKHEQFF. Drawing the rest from reference TRBV7-2 and TRBJ2-1, the complete variable domain is GAGVSQSPSNKVTEKGKDVELRCDPISGHTALYWYRQSLGQGLEFLIYFQGNSAPDKSGLPSDRFSAERTGGSVSTLTIQRTQQEDSAVYLCASSLDAPKHEQFFGPGTRLTVL.

The rearrangement joins TRBV20-1 to TRBJ2-1; D may be TRBD2 (6 bases). V gave up 6 bases and J gave up 7 bases, with 10 bases separating them. Germline V CDR1 and CDR2: DFQATT, SNEGSKA (reference sequence). This CDR3 spans 11 amino acids. CDR3 in amino acids: CSASLANEQFF. The CDR3 DNA reads TGCAGTGCCAGCCTAGCGAATGAGCAGTTCTTC.

This clonotype came up many times. The chain is built from TRBV9 and TRBJ2-1; the match to TRBD2 covers 11 bases. The CDR3 covers 15 residues. CDR1 SGDLS and CDR2 YYNGEE come from the germline V gene. V lost 0 bases to trimming and J lost 5 bases; unmatched junction nucleotides: 1. This CDR3 reads CASSVGLAGNNEQFF. For the CDR3, the DNA is TGTGCCAGCAGCGTAGGACTAGCGGGGAACAATGAGCAGTTCTTC.

This clonotype was counted ten times or more. This rearrangement joins TRBV9 to TRBJ2-3, with D unclear. The V gene's germline CDR1 is SGDLS and CDR2 YYNGEE. CDR3 size: 13 residues. The germline V and J ends were trimmed by 4 bases and 1 base, with 7 bases remaining between them. The chain's CDR3 is CASSTSGTDTQYF. The CDR3 nucleotides read TGTGCCAGCAGCACAAGCGGCACAGATACGCAGTATTTT.

This clonotype was seen a handful of times. The chain is built from TRBV7-3 and TRBJ2-3, with unresolved D. Trimming cost V 0 bases and J 6 bases, with 10 bases left between them. The CDR3 has 14 residues. Germline CDR1 and CDR2: SGHTA and FQGTGA. The CDR3 is CASSLTQQPDTQYF. CDR3 DNA sequence: TGTGCCAGCAGCTTAACACAACAACCGGATACGCAGTATTTT.

Regarding this clonotype: A read error may explain this, as a much larger clone is one base away. The chain couples TRBV4-1 to TRBJ2-4; 10 bases map to TRBD2. The V gene's germline CDR1 is MGHRA and CDR2 YSYEKL. The CDR3 is 17 residues long. The V segment lost 2 bases and the J segment 7 bases; nucleotides outside the gene matches: 11. CDR3 in amino acids: CASSQTPDKRGGNIQYF. The DNA for the CDR3 is TGCGCCAGCAGCCAAACCCCAGACAAGCGGGGGGGGAACATTCAGTACTTC.

This clonotype was found a few times. CDR3 in amino acids: CASSLAVGVSYNEQFF. The CDR3 bases are TGTGCCAGCAGCTTAGCGGTGGGAGTATCCTACAATGAGCAGTTCTTC. This chain joins TRBV7-9 and TRBJ2-1; D possibly corresponds to TRBD2 (5 bases). The CDR3 contains 16 residues. Germline CDR1 is SEHNR and CDR2 is FQNEAQ (reference sequence). Trimming removed 0 bases at V and 1 base at J, with 10 bases between.

The genes are TRBV5-5 and TRBJ2-1; D not certain. The germline gives CDR1 SGHKS, CDR2 YYEKEE (reference sequence). This CDR3 has 15 residues. Trimming left V 1 base short and J 5 bases short, with 13 bases between. CDR3 nucleotides: TGTGCCAGCAGCTTGACTCAGAACATACACAATGAGCAGTTCTTC. Protein product: CASSLTQNIHNEQFF. The complete variable domain, with remaining parts taken from reference TRBV5-5 and TRBJ2-1, reads DAGVTQSPTHLIKTRGQQVTLRCSPISGHKSVSWYQQVLGQGPQFIFQYYEKEERGRGNFPDRFSARQFPNYSSELNVNALLLGDSALYLCASSLTQNIHNEQFFGPGTRLTVL.

The CDR3 loop reads CATRPAPMREDQPQHF. Here the CDR3 DNA reads TGTGCCACCAGGCCGGCTCCTATGAGAGAGGATCAGCCCCAGCATTTT. This chain uses TRBV24-1 with TRBJ1-5; D gene uncertain. Looked up from germline, CDR1 is KGHDR and CDR2 is SFDVKD. This CDR3 is 16 amino acids long. V lost 7 bases and J lost 5, with 20 bases in between.

This clonotype showed up many times. V usage is TRBV24-1 and J usage is TRBJ2-2; 7 bases align to TRBD1. Germline-derived CDR1 and CDR2 are KGHDR and SFDVKD. This CDR3 has 15 amino acids. V was clipped by 7 bases and J by 1 base; unmatched bases: 5. CDR3 amino acids: CATSTGVLNTGELFF. The CDR3 DNA sequence: TGTGCCACCAGCACAGGGGTCCTGAACACCGGGGAGCTGTTTTTT.

Comment on this clonotype: Possible read error: a much larger clone is one base away. The gene calls are TRBV12-3 or TRBV12-4 and TRBJ2-5; TRBD1 matches at 8 bases. The CDR3 extends over 13 amino acids. For the CDR3, the DNA is TGTGCCAGCAGCCGGACAGGGAGAGAGACCCGGTACTTC. It codes for CASSRTGRETRYF.

This clonotype counts as hyperexpanded (1% or more). This rearrangement joins TRBV20-1 to TRBJ2-3; D is uncertain. CDR3 size: 13 residues. CDR1 is DFQATT, CDR2 SNEGSKA, per germline (reference sequence). Trimming shortened V by 3 bases and J by 4 bases, and 11 bases separated the two germline ends. CDR3 in amino acids: CSASPGAPDTQYF. The CDR3 DNA follows: TGCAGTGCTAGCCCCGGCGCGCCAGATACGCAGTATTTT.

This chain joins TRBV9 and TRBJ2-7; perhaps TRBD1 as D (5 bases). V was pared by 3 bases and J by 4 bases, with 11 bases between. The CDR3 spans 13 residues. Germline V CDR1 and CDR2: SGDLS, YYNGEE. The chain's CDR3 is CASSASPGYEQYF. In nucleotides, the CDR3 is TGTGCCAGCAGCGCCAGCCCAGGGTACGAGCAGTACTTC.

This clonotype was observed at least ten times. The chain joins TRBV11-2 to TRBJ2-5, with a possible D match to TRBD2 (6 bases). Germline V gene lookup returns CDR1 SGHAT and CDR2 FQNNGV. Trimming cost V 0 bases and J 0 bases, with 17 bases left between them. The CDR3 has 18 residues. In nucleotides, the CDR3 is TGTGCCAGCAGCTTAGATGCGAGTGGCGGGATTTACCAAGAGACCCAGTACTTC. It encodes CASSLDASGGIYQETQYF.